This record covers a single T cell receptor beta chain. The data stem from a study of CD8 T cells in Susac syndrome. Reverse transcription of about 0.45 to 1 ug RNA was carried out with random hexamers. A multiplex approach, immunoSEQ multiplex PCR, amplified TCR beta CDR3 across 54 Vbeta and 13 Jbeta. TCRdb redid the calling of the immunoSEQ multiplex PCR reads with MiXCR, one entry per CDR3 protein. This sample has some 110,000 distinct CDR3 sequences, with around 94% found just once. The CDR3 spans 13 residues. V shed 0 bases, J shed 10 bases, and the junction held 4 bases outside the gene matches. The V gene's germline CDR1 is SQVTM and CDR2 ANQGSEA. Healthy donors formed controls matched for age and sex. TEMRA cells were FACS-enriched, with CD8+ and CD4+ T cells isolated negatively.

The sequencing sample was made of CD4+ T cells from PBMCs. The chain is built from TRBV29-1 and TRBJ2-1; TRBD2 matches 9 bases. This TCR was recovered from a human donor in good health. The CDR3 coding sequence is TGCAGCGTTGAAGAGGCTAGCGGGACCGAGCAGTTCTTC. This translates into CSVEEASGTEQFF.